Following are 19 T cell receptor beta chains from one sample sequenced in a study of beta chain features in type 1 diabetes. The study's findings and limits: In all four CD4+ subsets, TCRB CDR3 length was significantly, moderately reduced in type 1 diabetes.

Expressed TCRB transcripts were sequenced because the entire RNA isolate underwent reverse transcription. Repertoires were generated with immunoSEQ multiplex PCR, while TCRdb's copy carries only in-frame clones and drops some. The sample carries some 290,000 clones, 20% to 25% recorded once. These receptors' targets are unknown. The specimen sequenced was naive CD4+ T cells from blood. The receptor set was obtained from a woman in her 30s with type 1 diabetes.

The rearrangement joins TRBV19 to TRBJ2-3; 8 nucleotides line up with TRBD1. Germline V gives CDR1 LNHDA, CDR2 SQIVND (reference sequence). The CDR3 spans 12 residues. Trimming took 5 bases from V and 6 from J; bases not matched to a gene: 1. The CDR3, as DNA: TGTGCCAGTAGTGACAGGGGTGATACGCAGTATTTT. It yields the protein CASSDRGDTQYF.

The chain combines TRBV27 with TRBJ2-2; D might be TRBD2 (6 bases). The CDR3 is 15 residues long. V shed 4 bases and J shed 7 bases, with 16 bases lying between them. Germline V gene lookup returns CDR1 MNHEY and CDR2 SMNVEV (reference sequence). In DNA form, the CDR3 reads TGTGCCAGCAGTTATTGGGCTAGCGCAAACGGGGAGCTGTTTTTT. It specifies CASSYWASANGELFF.

The rearrangement joins TRBV11-2 to TRBJ2-7; D may be TRBD2 (6 bases). Trimming took off 0 bases at V and 2 bases at J, with 11 bases between the two ends. Germline V gives CDR1 SGHAT, CDR2 FQNNGV. This CDR3 region has 15 residues. The CDR3 DNA is TGTGCCAGCAGCTTAGATCAGGGCGGGGCCTACGAGCAGTACTTC. Encoded protein: CASSLDQGGAYEQYF.

This chain connects TRBV7-9 to TRBJ2-1, with a weak D call TRBD2 (6 bases). The CDR3 is 15 amino acids. Trimming took off 2 bases at V and 5 bases at J, with 13 bases between the two ends. Germline loops: CDR1 SEHNR, CDR2 FQNEAQ (reference sequence). The CDR3 region has the DNA TGTGCCAGCAGCTTACGACGGGAGAGGAACAATGAGCAGTTCTTC. This translates into CASSLRRERNNEQFF.

DNA for the CDR3: TGCAGCGTTGTAACTAGGGGGTACGAGCAGTACTTC. It is translated as CSVVTRGYEQYF. The chain is built from TRBV29-1 and TRBJ2-5; D possibly corresponds to TRBD1 (6 bases). The assigned J gene may be wrong: the sequence end matches TRBJ2-7 better. The CDR3 runs to 12 residues. CDR1 and CDR2 (germline): SQVTM, ANQGSEA.

This clone was detected only a few times. The chain has TRBV29-1 and TRBJ2-2; D might be TRBD2 (6 bases). V was trimmed by 1 base and J by 5 bases, leaving 11 bases between them. CDR3 size: 14 residues. Germline V gene lookup returns CDR1 SQVTM and CDR2 ANQGSEA. The CDR3 is CSVEAGLETGELFF. Here the CDR3 DNA reads TGCAGCGTTGAAGCGGGACTGGAGACCGGGGAGCTGTTTTTT.

J is TRBJ1-3 and V is TRBV2; D gene ambiguous. Germline loops: CDR1 SNHLY, CDR2 FYNNEI. This CDR3 has 16 residues. Trimming took 4 bases from V and 0 from J, leaving 13 bases between them. In nucleotides, the CDR3 is TGTGCCAGCAGTGGGGTCGACTCCGACTCTGGAAACACCATATATTTT. Its translation: CASSGVDSDSGNTIYF. Combining the CDR3 with reference TRBV2 and TRBJ1-3 gives the whole variable domain EPEVTQTPSHQVTQMGQEVILRCVPISNHLYFYWYRQILGQKVEFLVSFYNNEISEKSEIFDDQFSVERPDGSNFTLKIRSTKLEDSAMYFCASSGVDSDSGNTIYFGEGSWLTVV.

The chain is built from TRBV28 and TRBJ1-2; perhaps TRBD1 as D (6 bases). Germline V CDR1 and CDR2: MDHEN, SYDVKM. V lost 6 bases, J lost 5 bases, and 16 bases lay in between. The CDR3 has 14 amino acids. The CDR3 coding sequence is TGTGCCAGCAGAGGGGAGGGGGTTTGGTATGGCTACACCTTC. Encoded protein: CASRGEGVWYGYTF.

The sample holds a few counts of this clone. The V call is TRBV4-1, the J call TRBJ2-7; 9 bases agree with TRBD2. The V gene end was trimmed by 1 base and the J gene end by 3 bases; junction bases not matched to a gene: 4. The CDR3 spans 15 residues. Germline CDR1 reads MGHRA; CDR2 reads YSYEKL. CDR3 residues: CASSQGLADRYEQYF. For the CDR3, the DNA is TGCGCCAGCAGCCAAGGACTAGCGGACCGCTACGAGCAGTACTTC.

This clone was seen more than once but under ten times. The chain links TRBV5-6 to TRBJ1-1; D remains unclear. The CDR3 covers 13 residues. The germline gives CDR1 SGHDT, CDR2 YYEEEE. V was trimmed by 0 bases and J by 6 bases, leaving 9 bases between them. CDR3 bases: TGTGCCAGCAGCTTGGGTTGGGGAGCTGAAGCTTTCTTT. Protein product: CASSLGWGAEAFF.

The V gene is TRBV2, the J gene TRBJ1-5; 8 nucleotides line up with TRBD1. This CDR3 region has 15 residues. From germline, CDR1 is SNHLY and CDR2 FYNNEI. The V segment lost 8 bases and the J segment 3 bases; nucleotides outside the gene matches: 9. CDR3 sequence reads: CASAPGQDHNQPQHF. In nucleotides, the CDR3 is TGTGCCAGCGCGCCGGGACAGGATCACAATCAGCCCCAGCATTTT.

The genes are TRBV7-2 and TRBJ2-1; TRBD2 agrees at 14 bases. Germline values: CDR1 SGHTA, CDR2 FQGNSA. The J segment lost 8 bases and the V segment lost 5 bases, leaving 8 bases of the junction unmatched. The CDR3 totals 16 residues. The CDR3, as DNA: TGTGCCAGCAGCGGAGGGACTAGCGGGAGATCCGATGAGCAGTTCTTC. It specifies CASSGGTSGRSDEQFF.

This chain joins TRBV18 and TRBJ1-5; D perhaps matches TRBD1 (6 bases). Germline V gene data show CDR1 as KGHSH and CDR2 as LQKENI. Trimming pared 6 bases from V and 3 bases from J, leaving 12 bases between. This CDR3 region has 14 residues. The CDR3 here is CASSPNRDNQPQHF. The CDR3 region has the DNA TGTGCCAGCTCCCCGAACAGGGACAATCAGCCCCAGCATTTT.

This clone was seen a few times. This sequence joins TRBV28 and TRBJ2-2; 12 positions agree with TRBD1. V lost 6 bases and J lost 8; bases outside the gene matches: 4. From germline, CDR1 is MDHEN and CDR2 SYDVKM. This CDR3 comprises 14 residues. CDR3 in DNA: TGTGCCAGCAGGGGGACAGGGGGCAAAGGGGAGCTGTTTTTT. Protein sequence: CASRGTGGKGELFF.

CDR3 bases: TGTGCCAGCAGCGCCTCCAGGGTCCAAGAGACCCAGTACTTC. This encodes CASSASRVQETQYF. V usage is TRBV9 and J usage is TRBJ2-5; D may be TRBD1 (5 bases). V was cut by 3 bases and J by 1 base, with 10 bases left in between. This CDR3 comprises 14 residues. Germline assignment: CDR1 SGDLS and CDR2 YYNGEE.

This clone was seen only a few times. This chain links TRBV5-1 with TRBJ1-1, with D possibly TRBD1 on 6 matching bases. CDR1 SGHRS and CDR2 YFSETQ come from the germline V gene. Trimming shortened V by 1 base and J by 1 base, and 11 bases separated the two germline ends. CDR3 length equals 15 residues. This CDR3 is CASSLSAGENTEAFF. CDR3 in DNA: TGCGCCAGCAGCTTGTCCGCAGGGGAGAACACTGAAGCTTTCTTT.

The chain combines TRBV19 with TRBJ1-2; 10 nucleotides agree with TRBD1. Trimming took 4 bases from V and 2 from J; bases not matched to a gene: 4. Germline V gives CDR1 LNHDA, CDR2 SQIVND (reference sequence). This CDR3 is 15 amino acids long. The CDR3 DNA sequence: TGTGCCAGTAGTAAGGGACAGGGGAAGAACTATGGCTACACCTTC. Its translation is CASSKGQGKNYGYTF.

The chain links TRBV18 to TRBJ1-5, with a possible D match to TRBD1 (6 bases). The CDR3 contains 15 residues. Germline V lookup: CDR1 KGHSH, CDR2 LQKENI. Trimming stripped 2 bases from V and 4 bases from J, with 12 bases between. The CDR3 DNA reads as TGTGCCAGCTCACCATTCGATAGGGGGAATCAGCCCCAGCATTTT. Its translation: CASSPFDRGNQPQHF. Full variable domain (rest looked up from reference TRBV18 and TRBJ1-5): NAGVMQNPRHLVRRRGQEARLRCSPMKGHSHVYWYRQLPEEGLKFMVYLQKENIIDESGMPKERFSAEFPKEGPSILRIQQVVRGDSAAYFCASSPFDRGNQPQHFGDGTRLSIL.

This clone showed up just a few times. The rearrangement links TRBV30 to TRBJ1-5; 10 bases line up with TRBD1. J lost 4 bases, V lost 0 bases, and 6 bases had no gene match. CDR3 length equals 16 residues. The germline gives CDR1 GTSNPN, CDR2 SVGIG (reference sequence). CDR3 sequence (DNA): TGTGCCTGGAGTGTACAGGGGGGACAGGGGAATCAGCCCCAGCATTTT. It codes for CAWSVQGGQGNQPQHF.